This T cell receptor beta chain was retrieved from a study of vaccination and CD4 T cells after COVID-19. The overall study: The cells in question were stimulated using overlapping spike peptides derived from SARS-CoV-2, HCoV-NL63, HCoV-OC43 and HCoV-229E. Every culture used as a control got a CEFX pool, an HIV-1 Nef pool, or no peptide.

The Oncomine TCR Beta short-read assay sequenced DNA from cultured CD4+ T cells. From cultured CD4+ T cells, genomic DNA was extracted. Using its own MiXCR run on the PCR reads, TCRdb lists one record per CDR3 protein. The data hold some 22,000 distinct CDR3 sequences, with 30% to 35% observed a single time. Time point given: late sampling 161 to 241 days after vaccination in a few convalescent patients. Treatment: roughly 10-day PBMC culture with coronavirus spike peptide pools or control peptides (ViraFEST assay). This clonotype came up a few times. Its antigen is unknown. In germline, CDR1 is MDHEN, CDR2 SYDVKM. J was trimmed by 3 bases and V by 8 bases; bases with no gene match: 5. The CDR3 spans 13 residues.

The chain is built from TRBV28 and TRBJ2-7; 9 bases map to TRBD2. Sequencing was performed on CD4+ T cells from blood, cultured in vitro, taken about 7 months after SARS-CoV-2 vaccination. This TCR was sampled from a human donor who had recovered from COVID-19. Here the CDR3 reads CASRGSGSYEQYF. DNA of the CDR3: TGTGCCAGCCGGGGTAGCGGGAGCTACGAGCAGTACTTC.